This T cell receptor beta chain was obtained from a study of blood T cell repertoires in COVID-19. Overall study context: The analysed material was cDNA or gDNA that came from T cells, B-cell-depleted T cells, or PBMCs.

Original processing methods: For nucleated cells, counts were estimated from reference gene primer amplification. Here immunoSEQ multiplex PCR was the method, and the copy in TCRdb shows in-frame clones only, minus some. That table supplies the V and J calls and clone size; D and trimming were determined from the DNA. The sample has tens of thousands of clones, 86% seen once. V dropped 4 bases and J dropped 4; count of bases not matched to a gene: 10. Per the germline V gene, CDR1 is SGHNT and CDR2 is YYREEE (reference sequence). The CDR3 sequence is 15 residues long. Seattle patients were enrolled while actively infected and followed longitudinally.

The chain uses TRBV5-4 and TRBJ2-7; 8 bases line up with TRBD2. The receptor comes from a man aged 35-49 years with COVID-19, enrolled during active disease. The sequencing input was peripheral blood. This chain's CDR3 is CASSLGGASGYEQYF. DNA for the CDR3: TGTGCCAGCAGCCTCGGGGGGGCTTCGGGATACGAGCAGTACTTC.